The 10 T cell receptor beta chains listed next were all sequenced from one sample in a study of molecular identifiers for immune sequencing clone quantification. MiXCR, applied by TCRdb to the PCR reads, yields one record per CDR3 protein. The data hold under 800,000 distinct CDR3 sequences, with over 25% observed a single time. The sample taken for sequencing was naive CD8+ T cells from blood, with Jurkat cell RNA spiked in. Noted subset: FACS-sorted CD8+CD4-CCR7+CD45RA+ naive T cells. Receptors originate from a human donor in good health. Some libraries in this study had Jurkat cell RNA spiked in.

This clonotype was counted at least ten times. The V call is TRBV7-9, the J call TRBJ2-3; possibly TRBD1 or TRBD2 for D (6 bases each). V was trimmed by 3 bases and J by 4 bases, leaving 11 bases between them. This CDR3 spans 14 amino acids. Per germline, CDR1 SEHNR and CDR2 FQNEAQ (reference sequence). Here the CDR3 reads CASSLVGGPDTQYF. The CDR3 nucleotides are TGTGCCAGCAGCTTGGTCGGGGGCCCAGATACGCAGTATTTT.

This clonotype came up a few times. The chain is built from TRBV20-1 and TRBJ1-1; D remains unclear. V was pared by 0 bases and J by 1 base, with 6 bases between. The germline gives CDR1 DFQATT, CDR2 SNEGSKA (reference sequence). The CDR3 contains 13 residues. CDR3 in DNA: TGCAGTGCTAGAGATCGCGGGAACACTGAAGCTTTCTTT. Translation gives CSARDRGNTEAFF.

This clonotype was observed at least ten times. The J gene is TRBJ2-1, the V gene TRBV30; unclear D gene. Germline V CDR1 and CDR2: GTSNPN, SVGIG (reference sequence). Trimming left V 4 bases short and J 9 bases short, with 13 bases between. The CDR3 sequence is 12 residues long. CDR3 sequence reads: CAWIGVSGEQFF. The CDR3, as DNA: TGTGCCTGGATAGGAGTGTCTGGTGAGCAGTTCTTC.

J is TRBJ2-2 and V is TRBV19, with 13 nucleotides matching TRBD2. CDR1 LNHDA and CDR2 SQIVND come from the germline V gene (reference sequence). Germline trimming cut 7 bases from V and 12 bases from J; bases unmatched to any gene: 11. The CDR3 loop spans 15 amino acids. CDR3 in amino acids: CASTLGTSGVIKLFF. CDR3 coding DNA: TGTGCCAGTACACTTGGGACTAGCGGGGTAATTAAGCTGTTTTTT.

In this sample, this clonotype turned up a few times. The chain recombines TRBV5-4 with TRBJ2-5, with no clear D. The CDR3 is 17 amino acids. V lost 2 bases to trimming and J lost 2 bases, with 19 bases between them. CDR1 SGHNT and CDR2 YYREEE come from the germline V gene (reference sequence). Written as DNA, the CDR3 is TGTGCCAGCAGCTTAGATTCGATCCTGAACTTACAAGAGACCCAGTACTTC. Translated, it gives CASSLDSILNLQETQYF.

The CDR3 region is CASSEPGTYEQYF. CDR3 DNA sequence: TGTGCCAGCAGTGAACCGGGCACCTACGAGCAGTACTTC. The J gene is TRBJ2-7, the V gene TRBV6-6; no clear D gene. The CDR3 runs 13 residues. The germline V and J ends were trimmed by 5 bases and 2 bases, with 10 bases remaining between them. The germline V gene has CDR1 MNHNY and CDR2 SVGAGI (reference sequence).

This clonotype was counted many times. The V call is TRBV5-6, the J call TRBJ2-7; no clear D gene. This CDR3 is 12 amino acids long. V was trimmed by 4 bases and J by 6 bases, leaving 11 bases between them. Germline lookup yields CDR1 SGHDT and CDR2 YYEEEE. This chain's CDR3 is CASSAGHSEQYF. CDR3 nucleotide sequence: TGTGCCAGCAGCGCCGGGCACTCCGAGCAGTACTTC.

This clonotype has at least ten counts. V is TRBV29-1 and J is TRBJ2-2; D may be TRBD2 (6 bases). Trimming removed 0 bases at V and 0 bases at J, with 8 bases between. Germline V lookup: CDR1 SQVTM, CDR2 ANQGSEA. The CDR3 has 15 amino acids. CDR3 nucleotides: TGCAGCGTTGAAGAGCGGGGATCGAACACCGGGGAGCTGTTTTTT. The encoded protein is CSVEERGSNTGELFF.

As for this clonotype: This may be a read error: a much more frequent sequence differs by one nucleotide. The chain carries TRBV28 and TRBJ2-2; D not resolved. V was pared by 11 bases and J by 0 bases, with 16 bases between. CDR1 and CDR2 from the germline V gene are MDHEN and SYDVKM. The CDR3 runs to 15 residues. CDR3 bases: TGTGCCGCTGACGGGTTGGATACGAACACCGGGGAGCTGTTTTTT. This sequence encodes CAADGLDTNTGELFF.

The rearrangement joins TRBV6-5 to TRBJ2-4; D remains unclear. Trimming removed 2 bases from V and 4 bases from J, with 6 bases in between. Germline CDR1 is MNHEY and CDR2 is SVGAGI. The CDR3 contains 13 residues. CDR3 DNA sequence: TGTGCCAGCAGTTACGGGGAAAAAAACATTCAGTACTTC. Translation gives CASSYGEKNIQYF.